This T cell receptor (beta chain) was identified during a study of CD8 T cells in Susac syndrome. Study-wide points: The TCR sequencing and HLA analysis in the study involved a relatively small number of individuals, as the study acknowledged.

A note on this clonotype: Its specificity is unknown.

High-throughput TCR beta sequencing covered peripheral CD8+ and CD4+ T cells. Negative isolation yielded CD4+ and CD8+ T cells, and FACS enriched TEMRA cells. Reverse transcription of roughly 0.45 to 1 ug RNA was carried out with random hexamers. A multiplex approach, immunoSEQ multiplex PCR, amplified TCR beta CDR3 across 54 Vbeta and 13 Jbeta. From the immunoSEQ multiplex PCR reads, TCRdb called clonotypes with MiXCR, one entry per CDR3 protein. Altogether 80,000 or so distinct CDR3 sequences are present, around 94% being singletons, with the ten largest covering around 0.25%. The germline gives CDR1 SNHLY, CDR2 FYNNEI. Between the trimmed V and J ends, which lost 2 bases and 3 bases, there was a span of 12 bases. This CDR3 has 15 residues.

The clonotype was recovered from a human donor in good health. The chain couples TRBV2 to TRBJ2-3, with D possibly matching TRBD1 (5 bases). The sequencing sample was made of CD8+ T cells from PBMCs. Written as DNA, the CDR3 is TGTGCCAGCAGTGAATCAGGGCTAGGTACAGATACGCAGTATTTT. Its translation: CASSESGLGTDTQYF.